The clone carrying this T cell receptor (beta chain) was observed a handful of times. The antigen is not known. CDR3 length equals 16 residues. These data belong to a study of blood T cells in healthy people across ages. Study-wide results and caveats: The study regarded diversity estimates from one million T cells as underestimates.

Next came a second PCR, run for about 6 to 12 cycles, which used a sample-barcoded 5' primer along with a J-beta primer mix. Using its own MiXCR run on the 5' RACE reads, TCRdb lists one record per CDR3 protein. Of over 600,000 distinct CDR3 sequences in the sample, approximately 60% are singletons; the top ten hold about a quarter. The genes are TRBV21-1 and TRBJ2-5. TRBV21-1 is classified as a pseudogene. The material sequenced was blood. This sequence was found in a middle-aged man in good health. The CDR3 spells CASIEGSASARETQYF. CDR3 bases: TGTGCCAGCATCGAAGGATCAGCGTCGGCCAGAGAGACCCAGTACTTC.